These 4 T cell receptor beta chains were all obtained from the same sample, sequenced in a study of CD8 T cells in ankylosing spondylitis. TCRdb redid the calling of the 5' RACE reads with MiXCR, one entry per CDR3 protein. The repertoire holds about 260,000 distinct CDR3 sequences, with approximately 24% as singletons. The sequenced sample was blood, either unsorted or a sorted T cell fraction (not recorded which). The receptors were gathered from a male donor with ankylosing spondylitis or in good health (not recorded which).

The chain employs TRBV18 and TRBJ2-4, with D unresolved. Between the trimmed V and J ends, which lost 3 bases and 5 bases, there was a span of 8 bases. The CDR3 contains 13 residues. Germline CDR1 and CDR2: KGHSH and LQKENI. This CDR3 is CASSPDGENIQYF. The CDR3, as DNA: TGTGCCAGCTCACCGGATGGGGAAAACATTCAGTACTTC.

Points on this clonotype: One end of the junction varies from germline; a read error may be responsible. This chain uses TRBV10-3 with TRBJ2-7; 8 nucleotides match TRBD1. CDR3 size: 12 residues. Germline assignment: CDR1 ENHRY and CDR2 SYGVKD. CDR3 sequence: CAIRDRGYEQHF. CDR3 coding DNA: TGTGCCATCAGAGACAGGGGTTACGAGCAGCACTTC.

V and J are TRBV20-1 and TRBJ1-4; 8 nucleotides align to TRBD1. CDR3 length equals 13 residues. V gave up 5 bases and J gave up 8 bases; unmatched junction bases: 7. Germline V gene lookup returns CDR1 DFQATT and CDR2 SNEGSKA (reference sequence). The CDR3 region has the DNA TGCAGTGCTCCTGACAGGGGATGGGAAAAACTGTTTTTT. This codes for CSAPDRGWEKLFF.

The rearrangement uses TRBV25-1 and TRBJ2-1; TRBD2 aligns across 8 bases. Germline V gene data show CDR1 as MGHDK and CDR2 as SYGVNS. This CDR3 has 17 residues. Trimming cost V 5 bases and J 7 bases; bases outside gene matches: 16. CDR3 residues: CASSPNGRGLALNEQFF. DNA for the CDR3: TGTGCCAGCAGTCCGAACGGTCGAGGACTAGCCCTAAATGAGCAGTTCTTC.